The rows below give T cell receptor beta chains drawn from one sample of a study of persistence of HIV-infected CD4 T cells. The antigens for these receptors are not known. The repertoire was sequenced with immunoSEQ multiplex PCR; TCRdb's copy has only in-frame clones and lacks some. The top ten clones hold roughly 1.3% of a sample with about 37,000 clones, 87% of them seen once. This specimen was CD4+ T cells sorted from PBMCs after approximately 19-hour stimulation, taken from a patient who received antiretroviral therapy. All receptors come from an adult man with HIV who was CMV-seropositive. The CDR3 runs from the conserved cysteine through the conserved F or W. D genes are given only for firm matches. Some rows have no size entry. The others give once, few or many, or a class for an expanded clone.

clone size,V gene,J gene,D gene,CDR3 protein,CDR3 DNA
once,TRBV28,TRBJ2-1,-,CASSLHRDTAYNEQFF,TGTGCCAGCAGTCTCCACCGGGACACCGCCTACAATGAGCAGTTCTTC
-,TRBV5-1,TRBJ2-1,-,CASRGGVSSYNEQFF,TGCGCCAGCAGGGGCGGGGTTAGCTCCTACAATGAGCAGTTCTTC
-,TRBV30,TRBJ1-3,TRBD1,CAWSIPGTAGNTIYF,TGTGCCTGGAGTATTCCCGGGACAGCTGGAAACACCATATATTTT
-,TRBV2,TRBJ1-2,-,CASSVEGEGGYTF,TGTGCCAGCAGTGTTGAGGGGGAGGGTGGCTACACCTTC
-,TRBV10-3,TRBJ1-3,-,CAISEFGAGNTIYF,TGTGCCATCAGTGAGTTTGGGGCTGGAAACACCATATATTTT
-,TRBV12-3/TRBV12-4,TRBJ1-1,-,CASSGLRNTEAFF,TGTGCCAGCAGCGGACTGAGGAACACTGAAGCTTTCTTT
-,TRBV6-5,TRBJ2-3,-,CASSYRGPFSDTQYF,TGTGCCAGCAGTTACCGGGGACCGTTTTCAGATACGCAGTATTTT
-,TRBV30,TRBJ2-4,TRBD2,CAWQRTSGIPVGIQYF,TGTGCCTGGCAGCGGACTAGCGGGATACCGGTGGGCATTCAGTACTTC
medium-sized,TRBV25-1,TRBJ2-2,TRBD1,CASSESDRERTGELFF,TGTGCCAGCAGTGAATCAGACAGGGAAAGGACCGGGGAGCTGTTTTTT
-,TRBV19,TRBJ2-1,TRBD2,CASSQLRGTSGNEQFF,TGTGCCAGTAGTCAACTCCGGGGGACTAGCGGGAATGAGCAGTTCTTC
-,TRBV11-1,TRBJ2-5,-,CASSHLVAGTQETQYF,TGTGCCAGCAGCCACCTTGTGGCAGGGACCCAAGAGACCCAGTACTTC